The 8 T cell receptor beta chains listed next were all sequenced from one sample in a study of OX40 agonist ivuxolimab in advanced cancers. Profiled with immunoSEQ multiplex PCR; TCRdb holds only in-frame clones, not every one. This table holds some 44,000 clones, 75% to 90% found once. This material consisted of CD4+ or CD8+ T cells sorted from blood, taken in a trial of the OX40 agonist ivuxolimab. These TCRs come from an adult with an advanced solid tumor such as melanoma, head and neck, liver or kidney cancer.

The chain employs TRBV2 and TRBJ2-4, with no clear D. Germline values: CDR1 SNHLY, CDR2 FYNNEI. This CDR3 is built from 13 residues. Trimming cost V 3 bases and J 4 bases, with 7 bases left between them. CDR3 bases: TGTGCCAGCAGTGAGGGCGGAAAAAACATTCAGTACTTC. Protein product: CASSEGGKNIQYF.

Only a few counts were recorded for this clone. CDR3: CAISAGSSNQPQHF. Here the CDR3 DNA reads TGTGCCATCAGTGCCGGAAGTAGCAATCAGCCCCAGCATTTT. The gene calls are TRBV10-3 and TRBJ1-5; no firm D call. The germline gives CDR1 ENHRY, CDR2 SYGVKD. The CDR3 is made up of 14 amino acids. The ends were cut back, 4 bases at V and 0 bases at J, with 7 bases in the middle.

The rearrangement links TRBV10-3 to TRBJ2-7; D is perhaps TRBD2 (6 bases). The CDR3 extends over 14 amino acids. Germline CDR1 and CDR2: ENHRY and SYGVKD. Trimming took 4 bases from V and 5 from J, leaving 15 bases between them. CDR3 amino acids: CAISAPGARDEQYF. In DNA form, the CDR3 reads TGTGCCATCAGTGCCCCGGGAGCCAGGGACGAGCAGTACTTC.

Notes on this clone: Other DNA sequences in the same sample also yield this CDR3. This chain links TRBV4-1 with TRBJ2-5; D is perhaps TRBD2 (6 bases). The CDR3 consists of 15 residues. Trimming took off 0 bases at V and 4 bases at J, with 12 bases between the two ends. The germline V gene has CDR1 MGHRA and CDR2 YSYEKL. The CDR3 loop is CASSQEGHGGETQYF. The CDR3 DNA reads TGCGCCAGCAGCCAAGAAGGGCACGGGGGAGAGACCCAGTACTTC.

V is TRBV4-1 and J is TRBJ1-1; D call uncertain. Germline CDR1 reads MGHRA; CDR2 reads YSYEKL. V lost 0 bases, J lost 13 bases, and 15 bases lay in between. The length of the CDR3 is 13 residues. The DNA for the CDR3 is TGCGCCAGCAGCCAAGATAGTTCTTCCCGACTTTTCTTT. It is translated as CASSQDSSSRLFF.

This chain uses TRBV6-5 with TRBJ2-7; D remains ambiguous. Germline V gene lookup returns CDR1 MNHEY and CDR2 SVGAGI. The CDR3 contains 14 residues. V lost 0 bases and J 0 bases, leaving 6 bases between the germline ends. CDR3 protein: CASSYSHSSYEQYF. For the CDR3, the DNA is TGTGCCAGCAGTTACTCTCACAGCTCCTACGAGCAGTACTTC.

The chain uses TRBV28 and TRBJ1-6; D possibly corresponds to TRBD1 (6 bases). Germline V gene data show CDR1 as MDHEN and CDR2 as SYDVKM. Trimming took 2 bases from V and 8 from J, leaving 16 bases between them. CDR3 size: 16 residues. DNA of the CDR3: TGTGCCAGCAGTTTAGGGGGGGCGCGTCGGGATTCACCCCTCCACTTT. Translating gives CASSLGGARRDSPLHF.

This clone was found once. The rearrangement links TRBV30 to TRBJ1-1; 9 positions match TRBD1. The CDR3 length is 17 residues. The germline V gene has CDR1 GTSNPN and CDR2 SVGIG (reference sequence). V was clipped by 1 base and J by 1 base; unmatched bases: 10. CDR3: CAWSEGRTGASNTEAFF. Written as DNA, the CDR3 is TGTGCCTGGAGTGAAGGGCGGACAGGGGCTTCGAACACTGAAGCTTTCTTT.